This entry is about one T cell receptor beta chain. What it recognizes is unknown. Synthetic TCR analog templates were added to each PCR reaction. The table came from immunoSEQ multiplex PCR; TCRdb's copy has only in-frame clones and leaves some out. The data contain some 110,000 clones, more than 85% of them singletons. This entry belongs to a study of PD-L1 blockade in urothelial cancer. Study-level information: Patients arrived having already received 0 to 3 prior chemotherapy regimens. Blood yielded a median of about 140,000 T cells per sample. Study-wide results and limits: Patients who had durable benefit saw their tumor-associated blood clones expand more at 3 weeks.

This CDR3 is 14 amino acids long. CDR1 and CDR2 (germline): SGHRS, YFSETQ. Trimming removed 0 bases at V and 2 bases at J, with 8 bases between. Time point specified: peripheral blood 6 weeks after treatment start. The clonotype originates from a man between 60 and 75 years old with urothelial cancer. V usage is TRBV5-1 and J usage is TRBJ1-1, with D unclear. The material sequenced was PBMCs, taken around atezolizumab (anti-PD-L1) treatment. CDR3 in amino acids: CASSLVGSNTEAFF. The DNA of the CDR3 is TGCGCCAGCAGCTTGGTTGGCAGTAACACTGAAGCTTTCTTT.